This T cell receptor beta chain emerged from a study of T-cell memory formation after mild COVID-19. This clonotype was seen more than once but under ten times. The CDR3 has 11 amino acids. Germline CDR1 reads SEHNR; CDR2 reads FQNEAQ (reference sequence). V gave up 7 bases and J gave up 3 bases, with 6 bases separating them. MiXCR was run by TCRdb on the 5' RACE reads, yielding one entry per CDR3 protein. The table shows some 440,000 distinct CDR3 sequences, with roughly 25% occurring only once. Material: PBMCs or a T cell subset sorted from them (not recorded which). This sequence joins TRBV7-9 and TRBJ1-1; D ambiguous. This TCR was sampled from an adult woman who had mild COVID-19 (a few samples of this study predate the infection). Cell type and time point are not known. The CDR3 DNA sequence: TGTGCCAGCACCCAGGACACTGAAGCTTTCTTT. Translating it yields CASTQDTEAFF. The variable domain in full, completed from reference TRBV7-9 and TRBJ1-1, reads DTGVSQNPRHKITKRGQNVTFRCDPISEHNRLYWYRQTLGQGPEFLTYFQNEAQLEKSRLLSDRFSAERPKGSFSTLEIQRTEQGDSAMYLCASTQDTEAFFGQGTRLTVV.